This T cell receptor (beta chain) was documented in a study of T-cell memory formation after mild COVID-19. Study background: Among the donors, TCR clusters were largely specific to each donor. Study conclusions and caveats: Cross-reactive memory seemingly joined, as some responding clones were found in pre-infection memory. Among contracting clones, CD4+ were mainly CM/EM and CD8+ enriched in EMRA.

The CDR3 spans 16 residues. V shed 0 bases and J 3 bases; nucleotides not matched to a gene: 5. Germline values: CDR1 MNHEY, CDR2 SVGAGI. 5'RACE primed at constant segments yielded TCR alpha and TCR beta cDNA libraries bearing sample barcodes and UMIs. TCRdb analysed the 5' RACE reads with MiXCR anew, one entry per CDR3 protein. The sample has under 700,000 distinct CDR3 sequences; around 21% are singletons. This clonotype was observed a handful of times. Antigen unknown. The receptor was derived from an adult woman who had mild COVID-19 (a few samples of this study predate the infection). Cell type and time point are not known. The sample taken for sequencing was PBMCs or a T cell subset sorted from them (not recorded which). This chain links TRBV6-5 with TRBJ2-5, with 9 bases identical to TRBD1. This CDR3 is CASSYSRTGAKETQYF. The CDR3 nucleotides are TGTGCCAGCAGTTACTCGAGGACAGGGGCTAAAGAGACCCAGTACTTC.